These 10 T cell receptor beta chains share one sample of origin, sequenced in a study of T cell responses to AZD1222 COVID-19 vaccine (dated by TCRdb to the early 2020s). According to the study, the label for this sample's time point signals: baseline before first vaccination. Library preparation employed the immunoSEQ multiplex PCR assay. TCRdb provides this immuneACCESS table in a form limited to in-frame rearrangements. Some clones are lacking; in checked studies, under half of them reflect an unresolved V gene, and why the rest are absent is not known. In this sample the table shows roughly 120,000 clones, around 94% of which occur a single time. Together, the top ten hold approximately 3% of the sample. This specimen consisted of peripheral blood, obtained on day 0 of AZD1222 vaccination. These receptor sequences come from an adult in good health.

This clone was observed once. This rearrangement joins TRBV7-3 to TRBJ2-3; D is ambiguous. Germline lookup yields CDR1 SGHTA and CDR2 FQGTGA. The CDR3 loop spans 14 amino acids. With 5 bases removed from V and 2 bases from J, the gap between germline ends came to 11 bases. DNA for the CDR3: TGTGCCAGCAGCCTCACAGCTTACACAGATACGCAGTATTTT. It specifies CASSLTAYTDTQYF.

The V call is TRBV13, the J call TRBJ1-1; unclear D gene. The CDR3 covers 13 residues. Trimming removed 4 bases from V and 5 bases from J, with 11 bases in between. Per the germline V gene, CDR1 is PRHDT and CDR2 is FYEKMQ (reference sequence). This chain's CDR3 is CASSSRGDTEAFF. The CDR3 DNA reads TGTGCCAGCAGCTCACGTGGGGATACTGAAGCTTTCTTT.

This clone was counted once. V is TRBV28 and J is TRBJ1-1; no firm D call. Per germline, CDR1 MDHEN and CDR2 SYDVKM. The CDR3 consists of 12 residues. Trimming shortened V by 2 bases and J by 4 bases, and 5 bases separated the two germline ends. The CDR3: CASSLRVTEAFF. CDR3 DNA: TGTGCCAGCAGTTTAAGGGTCACTGAAGCTTTCTTT.

The CDR3 loop reads CATSSPGHDSPLHF. CDR3 sequence (DNA): TGTGCCACCAGTAGCCCCGGACACGATTCACCCCTCCACTTT. The chain combines TRBV19 with TRBJ1-6; perhaps TRBD1 as D (5 bases). Germline CDR1 reads LNHDA; CDR2 reads SQIVND (reference sequence). The CDR3 is 14 residues long. Trimming took 10 bases from V and 8 from J, leaving 18 bases between them.

The genes are TRBV6-1 and TRBJ1-1; a possible D gene is TRBD1 (6 bases). V gave up 2 bases and J gave up 4 bases, with 17 bases separating them. The germline V gene encodes CDR1 MNHNS and CDR2 SASEGT. This CDR3 has 16 amino acids. For the CDR3, the DNA is TGTGCCAGCAGTGAAATGGGGGGGGGCGGGAGCACTGAAGCTTTCTTT. It yields the protein CASSEMGGGGSTEAFF.

CDR3 in DNA: TGTGCCAGCAGCTTAGCTGGGTACGAGCAGTTCTTC. It translates to CASSLAGYEQFF. This chain joins TRBV7-2 and TRBJ2-1; no clear D. V was trimmed by 0 bases and J by 10 bases, leaving 7 bases between them. This CDR3 spans 12 amino acids. Germline V gene data show CDR1 as SGHTA and CDR2 as FQGNSA.

The CDR3 sequence is CASKNRDRNSPLHF. CDR3 sequence (DNA): TGTGCCAGTAAAAACCGGGACAGAAATTCACCCCTCCACTTT. V and J are TRBV19 and TRBJ1-6; 7 bases are shared with TRBD1. The germline V gene encodes CDR1 LNHDA and CDR2 SQIVND (reference sequence). This CDR3 is 14 amino acids long. V was pared by 7 bases and J by 7 bases, with 7 bases of the junction left unmatched.

The chain combines TRBV5-4 with TRBJ1-5; D not certain. Trimming removed 2 bases at V and 5 bases at J, with 17 bases between. The CDR3 extends over 16 amino acids. The V gene's germline CDR1 is SGHNT and CDR2 YYREEE (reference sequence). The CDR3 DNA is TGTGCCAGCAGCTTCGGCCCAACCAGGTGGGATCAGCCCCAGCATTTT. It is translated as CASSFGPTRWDQPQHF.

V is TRBV5-1 and J is TRBJ2-1, with TRBD2 identical over 8 bases. CDR3 length: 15 amino acids. V lost 4 bases and J lost 11; bases outside the gene matches: 14. The germline V gene has CDR1 SGHRS and CDR2 YFSETQ. Here the CDR3 DNA reads TGCGCCAGCAGCCCCATCGAGACTAGCGATTTAAAGCAGTTCTTC. Its translation is CASSPIETSDLKQFF. The whole variable domain, filled in from reference TRBV5-1 and TRBJ2-1, reads KAGVTQTPRYLIKTRGQQVTLSCSPISGHRSVSWYQQTPGQGLQFLFEYFSETQRNKGNFPGRFSGRQFSNSRSEMNVSTLELGDSALYLCASSPIETSDLKQFFGPGTRLTVL.

CDR3 DNA sequence: TGTGCCAGCAGAGAGGCAGGGATGGCCCGCTACGAGCAGTACTTC. As protein: CASREAGMARYEQYF. This chain links TRBV6-5 with TRBJ2-7; TRBD1 is a possible D gene (5 bases). Trimming took 6 bases from V and 3 from J, leaving 18 bases between them. Per germline, CDR1 MNHEY and CDR2 SVGAGI. The CDR3 has 15 amino acids.